This T cell receptor beta chain was documented in a study of blood T cell repertoires in COVID-19. Whole-study context: Samples representing acute and convalescent COVID-19 were sourced from the United States, Italy and Spain. The cDNA or gDNA used as material had been derived from T cells, B-cell-depleted T cells, or PBMCs.

Under the authors' procedure: From reference gene primer amplification, estimates of nucleated cell counts were derived. The repertoire was sequenced with immunoSEQ multiplex PCR; TCRdb's copy has only in-frame clones and lacks some. V and J calls and clone size are as listed in that table; D and trimming were resolved from the DNA. The data contain about 220,000 clones, roughly 80% of them singletons. CDR1 SGHDT and CDR2 YYEEEE come from the germline V gene. The CDR3 runs to 14 residues. The V and J ends lost 2 bases and 4 bases respectively, with 12 bases between them. The chain carries TRBV5-6 and TRBJ2-5; tentative D call: TRBD1 (5 bases). The source material was peripheral blood. The TCR sequence derives from an older woman who had recovered from COVID-19. CDR3 nucleotide sequence: TGTGCCAGCAGCTTAATCTCAGGGATAGAGACCCAGTACTTC. Its translation: CASSLISGIETQYF.